The 14 T cell receptor beta chains given below trace back to one sample, sequenced in a study of response to subunit inactivated influenza vaccine. Each CDR3 protein gets one entry after TCRdb re-called the RT-PCR reads with MiXCR. The sample carries approximately 300,000 distinct CDR3 sequences, around 22% recorded once. Source: PBMCs from blood, taken less than 22 months after vaccination. Receptor source: a man aged 50-75 years who received an inactivated influenza vaccine.

The sample holds a few counts of this clonotype. The CDR3 DNA is TGCAGTGCAGCAGGACAGGGCCGACCGAATAATTCACCCCTCCACTTT. This gives the protein CSAAGQGRPNNSPLHF. V gene TRBV20-1 combines with J gene TRBJ1-6; 8 positions match TRBD1. The CDR3 spans 16 residues. J was trimmed by 5 bases and V by 6 bases; bases with no gene match: 12. Per the germline V gene, CDR1 is DFQATT and CDR2 is SNEGSKA (reference sequence).

This clonotype was detected only a few times. This sequence joins TRBV28 and TRBJ2-4; D tentatively reads TRBD1 or TRBD2 (7 bases each). Trimming took 7 bases from V and 3 from J, leaving 13 bases between them. The CDR3 covers 14 residues. Germline V gene sequence: CDR1 MDHEN, CDR2 SYDVKM. DNA for the CDR3: TGTGCCAGCAAGCAGGGGGAGGGCAAAAACATTCAGTACTTC. Its protein is CASKQGEGKNIQYF.

This clonotype occurred many times. The rearrangement joins TRBV12-3 or TRBV12-4 to TRBJ1-1; unclear D gene. The CDR3 length is 15 residues. The V and J ends lost 4 bases and 1 base respectively, with 13 bases between them. The CDR3 sequence is CASSYRQAGNTEAFF. CDR3 bases: TGTGCCAGCAGTTATAGACAAGCCGGGAACACTGAAGCTTTCTTT.

The chain links TRBV11-2 to TRBJ1-6; maybe TRBD1 (5 bases). Trimming removed 0 bases from V and 3 bases from J, with 9 bases in between. The CDR3 runs to 16 residues. Germline V gene lookup returns CDR1 SGHAT and CDR2 FQNNGV. CDR3 residues: CASSLDLGVYNSPLHF. The CDR3 DNA is TGTGCCAGCAGCTTAGACCTGGGGGTCTATAATTCACCCCTCCACTTT. The full variable domain, its missing parts supplied by reference TRBV11-2 and TRBJ1-6, is EAGVAQSPRYKIIEKRQSVAFWCNPISGHATLYWYQQILGQGPKLLIQFQNNGVVDDSQLPKDRFSAERLKGVDSTLKIQPAKLEDSAVYLCASSLDLGVYNSPLHFGNGTRLTVT.

This clonotype was counted at least ten times. V is TRBV14 and J is TRBJ1-4; D is unclear. The germline V gene has CDR1 SGHDN and CDR2 FVKESK. This CDR3 is 16 amino acids long. V lost 1 base to trimming and J lost 7 bases, with 16 bases between them. Here the CDR3 DNA reads TGTGCCAGCAGCCAAGCGGCGGCAGCTCGGGGTGAAAAACTGTTTTTT. This gives the protein CASSQAAAARGEKLFF.

This clonotype was observed a few times. The CDR3 region has the DNA TGTGCCACCAGCAGACGACTCGGTCCGGTTCACACTGAAGCTTTCTTT. It codes for CATSRRLGPVHTEAFF. J is TRBJ1-1 and V is TRBV15, with D hard to call. CDR1 is LNHNV, CDR2 YYDKDF, per germline (reference sequence). The CDR3 runs 16 residues. Deletions cut 2 bases from V and 3 bases from J, with 16 bases between.

The chain combines TRBV7-8 with TRBJ1-3; 9 nucleotides agree with TRBD1. CDR3 length equals 17 residues. Per the germline V gene, CDR1 is SGHVS and CDR2 is FQNEAQ. J lost 0 bases, V lost 1 base, and 4 bases had no gene match. CDR3 amino acids: CASSLDKTGGSGNTIYF. CDR3 DNA: TGTGCCAGCAGCTTAGATAAGACAGGGGGCTCTGGAAACACCATATATTTT.

This clonotype was detected ten times or more. The V and J genes are TRBV29-1 and TRBJ2-7; D may be TRBD1 or TRBD2 (7 bases each). Germline V gene sequence: CDR1 SQVTM, CDR2 ANQGSEA. Trimming removed 3 bases at V and 4 bases at J, with 19 bases between. The CDR3 contains 15 residues. CDR3 DNA sequence: TGCAGCGTTGAGAGCAGGGGGGGCGGTTTGTACGAGCAGTACTTC. Its translation: CSVESRGGGLYEQYF.

The rearrangement joins TRBV5-4 to TRBJ1-1; TRBD1 aligns across 8 bases. V lost 3 bases and J lost 1; bases outside the gene matches: 5. The germline V gene encodes CDR1 SGHNT and CDR2 YYREEE (reference sequence). The CDR3 covers 15 residues. The CDR3: CASSSYRGENTEAFF. CDR3 DNA sequence: TGTGCCAGCAGCTCGTACAGGGGGGAGAACACTGAAGCTTTCTTT.

The J gene is TRBJ1-3, the V gene TRBV12-3 or TRBV12-4; D unresolved. V was clipped by 1 base and J by 4 bases, with 8 bases between them. CDR3 length: 14 residues. The CDR3 DNA follows: TGTGCCAGCAGTTTAGGCTGGATGGGAAACACCATATATTTT. Translated, it gives CASSLGWMGNTIYF.

This clonotype has a count of ten or more. The chain has TRBV28 and TRBJ1-1, with D possibly matching TRBD1 (5 bases). The ends were cut back, 6 bases at V and 0 bases at J, with 11 bases in the middle. This CDR3 spans 14 amino acids. The germline V gene encodes CDR1 MDHEN and CDR2 SYDVKM. DNA for the CDR3: TGTGCCAGCAGCGCTGGGGGGATGAACACTGAAGCTTTCTTT. Protein: CASSAGGMNTEAFF.

This chain links TRBV4-3 with TRBJ1-3; D is unclear. V was clipped by 1 base and J by 1 base, with 8 bases between them. Germline V gene sequence: CDR1 LGHNA, CDR2 YSLEER. This CDR3 is built from 15 residues. CDR3 bases: TGCGCCAGCAGCCAAGGGTACGGGTCTGGAAACACCATATATTTT. This gives the protein CASSQGYGSGNTIYF.

This clonotype was counted only a few times. The chain has TRBV9 and TRBJ2-1, with D unclear. Trimming took off 2 bases at V and 2 bases at J, with 5 bases between the two ends. Germline V lookup: CDR1 SGDLS, CDR2 YYNGEE. The CDR3 has 13 amino acids. CDR3 nucleotides: TGTGCCAGCAGCGTGGACCCCTACAATGAGCAGTTCTTC. It specifies CASSVDPYNEQFF.

This clonotype was found many times. The chain joins TRBV12-3 or TRBV12-4 to TRBJ1-3; D not certain. V gave up 3 bases and J gave up 1 base, with 13 bases separating them. CDR3 length: 16 amino acids. CDR3 DNA sequence: TGTGCCAGCAGTTTGGCCGAACCGGCTTCTGGAAACACCATATATTTT. Amino acids: CASSLAEPASGNTIYF.